A selection of T cell receptor beta chains follows, all from one sample in a study of lymphopenia after photon versus proton radiotherapy. Some clones are missing from TCRdb's copy, which holds only in-frame ones; the method was immunoSEQ multiplex PCR. The data contain around 55,000 clones, about four fifths of them singletons. Material: peripheral blood, obtained from a patient treated with proton-based radiotherapy. These receptors were obtained from a man aged 55-75 years with pancreatic cancer. CDR3s include the opening cysteine and the closing phenylalanine or tryptophan. Fields, in order: D gene, CDR3 length, J gene, V gene, clone size, CDR3 DNA, CDR3 protein. The D gene is left open where the match is weak. Not every row has a clone size; where given, it reads once, few, many or a size class.

d_gene: -; len: 12; j_gene: TRBJ1-1; v_gene: TRBV30; abundance: few; CDR3nt: TGTGCCTGGAGTGTGAGTAACACTGAAGCTTTCTTT; CDR3aa: CAWSVSNTEAFF
d_gene: -; len: 14; j_gene: TRBJ1-4; v_gene: TRBV19; abundance: -; CDR3nt: TGTGCCACTAGTTCAATGGGCCTGCGTGAAAAACTGTTTTTT; CDR3aa: CATSSMGLREKLFF
d_gene: -; len: 13; j_gene: TRBJ2-7; v_gene: TRBV5-6; abundance: -; CDR3nt: TGTGCCAGCAGCTCCGCAGGGGGGGACGAGCAGTACTTC; CDR3aa: CASSSAGGDEQYF
d_gene: -; len: 16; j_gene: TRBJ1-1; v_gene: TRBV25-1; abundance: once; CDR3nt: TGTGCCAGCAGTGAATCTGGCCGCGGTGGTAGAACTGAAGCTTTCTTT; CDR3aa: CASSESGRGGRTEAFF
d_gene: -; len: 12; j_gene: TRBJ2-1; v_gene: TRBV28; abundance: -; CDR3nt: TGTGCCAGCAGTTTTTCCTACAATGAGCAGTTCTTC; CDR3aa: CASSFSYNEQFF
d_gene: TRBD1; len: 20; j_gene: TRBJ2-6; v_gene: TRBV19; abundance: -; CDR3nt: TGTGCCAGTAGCAGTCAGGTTACAGGGGGGATGATCTCTGGGGCCAACGTCCTGACTTTC; CDR3aa: CASSSQVTGGMISGANVLTF
d_gene: -; len: 16; j_gene: TRBJ2-5; v_gene: TRBV28; abundance: once; CDR3nt: TGTGCCAGCAGTCCGCGAGGACCTTACTTCCAAGAGACCCAGTACTTC; CDR3aa: CASSPRGPYFQETQYF
d_gene: -; len: 15; j_gene: TRBJ2-7; v_gene: TRBV2; abundance: -; CDR3nt: TGTGCCAGCAGTGAGGCGGGCGGGGCCACCTACGAGCAGTACTTC; CDR3aa: CASSEAGGATYEQYF
d_gene: -; len: 15; j_gene: TRBJ1-1; v_gene: TRBV11-3; abundance: -; CDR3nt: TGTGCCAGCAGCTTTATCAGGGGAATGAACACTGAAGCTTTCTTT; CDR3aa: CASSFIRGMNTEAFF
d_gene: TRBD1; len: 21; j_gene: TRBJ1-3; v_gene: TRBV15; abundance: -; CDR3nt: TGTGCCACCAGCCGAAATCGTCCGGGACAGGGGGCTCAGAGCTCTGGAAACACCATATATTTT; CDR3aa: CATSRNRPGQGAQSSGNTIYF
d_gene: -; len: 15; j_gene: TRBJ2-5; v_gene: TRBV30; abundance: -; CDR3nt: TGTGCCTGGAGTGAGGGGCTACCACTCAGGGAGACCCAGTACTTC; CDR3aa: CAWSEGLPLRETQYF
d_gene: -; len: 15; j_gene: TRBJ1-1; v_gene: TRBV6-6; abundance: few; CDR3nt: TGTGCCAGCAGTTACTCTGGCGCCCCGAGGGGTGAAGCTTTCTTT; CDR3aa: CASSYSGAPRGEAFF
d_gene: -; len: 14; j_gene: TRBJ2-1; v_gene: TRBV25-1; abundance: once; CDR3nt: TGTGCCAGCAGTGACCGTGGGGTTTACAATGAGCAGTTCTTC; CDR3aa: CASSDRGVYNEQFF
d_gene: -; len: 11; j_gene: TRBJ1-3; v_gene: TRBV28; abundance: few; CDR3nt: TGTGCCAGCAGTTTAAGGAACACCATATATTTT; CDR3aa: CASSLRNTIYF
d_gene: -; len: 13; j_gene: TRBJ1-4; v_gene: TRBV9; abundance: -; CDR3nt: TGTGCCAGCAGCGTAGATTCTAATGAAAAACTGTTTTTT; CDR3aa: CASSVDSNEKLFF
d_gene: -; len: 14; j_gene: TRBJ2-5; v_gene: TRBV6-1; abundance: -; CDR3nt: TGTGCCAGCAGTCAGGCCTTTTGGCAAGAGACCCAGTACTTC; CDR3aa: CASSQAFWQETQYF
d_gene: -; len: 17; j_gene: TRBJ2-1; v_gene: TRBV15; abundance: -; CDR3nt: TGTGCCACCAGTCCCTTCCCACCGGGGAGCTCCTACAATGAGCAGTTCTTC; CDR3aa: CATSPFPPGSSYNEQFF
d_gene: -; len: 14; j_gene: TRBJ2-7; v_gene: TRBV28; abundance: -; CDR3nt: TGTGCCAGCAGTTTACTTGCAGGGAAAGGCGAGCAGTACTTC; CDR3aa: CASSLLAGKGEQYF
d_gene: TRBD1; len: 15; j_gene: TRBJ1-1; v_gene: TRBV7-3; abundance: -; CDR3nt: TGTGCCAGCAGCTCCTCCAGGGGACAGGCGGGTGAAGCTTTCTTT; CDR3aa: CASSSSRGQAGEAFF
d_gene: TRBD1; len: 15; j_gene: TRBJ1-3; v_gene: TRBV19; abundance: once; CDR3nt: TGTGCCAGTAGGAAGGACAGGGGCGCTGGAAACACCATATATTTT; CDR3aa: CASRKDRGAGNTIYF
d_gene: -; len: 12; j_gene: TRBJ2-2; v_gene: TRBV7-8; abundance: -; CDR3nt: TGTGCCAGCAGGTCGGGAACCGGGGAGCTGTTTTTT; CDR3aa: CASRSGTGELFF
d_gene: TRBD1; len: 13; j_gene: TRBJ2-7; v_gene: TRBV30; abundance: -; CDR3nt: TGTGCCTGGGGAAGACAGGGAATAAACGAGCAGTACTTC; CDR3aa: CAWGRQGINEQYF
d_gene: TRBD2; len: 16; j_gene: TRBJ2-1; v_gene: TRBV11-3; abundance: -; CDR3nt: TGTGCCAGCAGCCCGGCCGGGACTAGCGGGAACAATGAGCAGTTCTTC; CDR3aa: CASSPAGTSGNNEQFF
d_gene: -; len: 14; j_gene: TRBJ1-3; v_gene: TRBV6-5; abundance: once; CDR3nt: TGTGCCAGCAGTCGGGACCTGTCCGGAAACACCATATATTTT; CDR3aa: CASSRDLSGNTIYF
d_gene: TRBD1; len: 15; j_gene: TRBJ1-1; v_gene: TRBV6-5; abundance: -; CDR3nt: TGTGCCAGCAGGGAATACAGGGGTGGTTACACTGAAGCTTTCTTT; CDR3aa: CASREYRGGYTEAFF
d_gene: TRBD1; len: 13; j_gene: TRBJ1-5; v_gene: TRBV19; abundance: -; CDR3nt: TGTGCCAGTAGAGACAGGGGACGTCAGCCCCAGCATTTT; CDR3aa: CASRDRGRQPQHF
d_gene: -; len: 19; j_gene: TRBJ2-5; v_gene: TRBV11-2; abundance: -; CDR3nt: TGTGCCAGCAGCGGGGGGGGCTTAGCGAGAGGTCCCGCCATAGGTGACCAGTACTTC; CDR3aa: CASSGGGLARGPAIGDQYF
d_gene: -; len: 15; j_gene: TRBJ1-1; v_gene: TRBV28; abundance: -; CDR3nt: TGTGCCAGCACGCCTGTAAGGGTCGGGAGGACTGAAGCTTTCTTT; CDR3aa: CASTPVRVGRTEAFF
d_gene: TRBD2; len: 15; j_gene: TRBJ2-7; v_gene: TRBV5-5; abundance: -; CDR3nt: TGTGCCAGCAGCTCGACGGGGGGATCCGGTGGCGAGCAGTACTTC; CDR3aa: CASSSTGGSGGEQYF
d_gene: -; len: 13; j_gene: TRBJ1-3; v_gene: TRBV18; abundance: -; CDR3nt: TGTGCCAGCTCACCAAGCTCTGGAAACACCATATATTTT; CDR3aa: CASSPSSGNTIYF
d_gene: -; len: 17; j_gene: TRBJ2-1; v_gene: TRBV30; abundance: once; CDR3nt: TGTGCCTGGCAGCCGATCACCTACAGGTCCCAGAACAATGAGCAGTTCTTC; CDR3aa: CAWQPITYRSQNNEQFF
d_gene: TRBD2; len: 16; j_gene: TRBJ2-1; v_gene: TRBV19; abundance: -; CDR3nt: TGTGCCAGTAGTATTGAGGGACTAGCGGCCTACAATGAGCAGTTCTTC; CDR3aa: CASSIEGLAAYNEQFF
d_gene: -; len: 11; j_gene: TRBJ2-7; v_gene: TRBV20-1; abundance: -; CDR3nt: TGCAGTGCTATAGACAGGCGCGAGCAGTACTTC; CDR3aa: CSAIDRREQYF
d_gene: TRBD1; len: 12; j_gene: TRBJ2-7; v_gene: TRBV2; abundance: -; CDR3nt: TGTGCCGGTAGGGGACAGAACTACGAGCAGTACTTC; CDR3aa: CAGRGQNYEQYF
d_gene: -; len: 17; j_gene: TRBJ1-1; v_gene: TRBV28; abundance: -; CDR3nt: TGTGCCAGCAGTTCGCCCCGTACAGGGACGGTTAGTATTGAAGCTTTCTTT; CDR3aa: CASSSPRTGTVSIEAFF
d_gene: TRBD2; len: 16; j_gene: TRBJ2-3; v_gene: TRBV27; abundance: -; CDR3nt: TGTGCCAGCAAGGGACTAGCGGGACTCCAAACAGATACGCAGTATTTT; CDR3aa: CASKGLAGLQTDTQYF